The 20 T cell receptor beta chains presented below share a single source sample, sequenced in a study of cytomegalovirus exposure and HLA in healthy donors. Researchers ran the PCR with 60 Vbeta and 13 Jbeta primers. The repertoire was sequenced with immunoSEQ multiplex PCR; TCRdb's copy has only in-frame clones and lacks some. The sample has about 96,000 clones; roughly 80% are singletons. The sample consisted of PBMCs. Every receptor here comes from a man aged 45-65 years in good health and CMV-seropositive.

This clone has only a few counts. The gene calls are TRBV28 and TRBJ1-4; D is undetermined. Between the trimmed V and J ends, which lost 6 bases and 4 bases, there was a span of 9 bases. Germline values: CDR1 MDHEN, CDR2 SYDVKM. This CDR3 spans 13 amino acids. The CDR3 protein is CASSGSVNEKLFF. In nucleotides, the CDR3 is TGTGCCAGCAGCGGTAGCGTTAATGAAAAACTGTTTTTT.

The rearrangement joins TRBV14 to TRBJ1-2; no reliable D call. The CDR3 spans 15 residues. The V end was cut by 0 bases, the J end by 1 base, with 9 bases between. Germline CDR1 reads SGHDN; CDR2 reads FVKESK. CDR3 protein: CASSQEGRVNYGYTF. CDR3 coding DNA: TGTGCCAGCAGCCAAGAAGGGCGGGTTAACTATGGCTACACCTTC.

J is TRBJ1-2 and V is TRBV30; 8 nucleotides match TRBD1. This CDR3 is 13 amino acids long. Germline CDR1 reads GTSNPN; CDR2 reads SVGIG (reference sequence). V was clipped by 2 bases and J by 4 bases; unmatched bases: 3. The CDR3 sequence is CAWSPGGGYGYTF. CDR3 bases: TGTGCCTGGAGTCCAGGGGGCGGCTATGGCTACACCTTC.

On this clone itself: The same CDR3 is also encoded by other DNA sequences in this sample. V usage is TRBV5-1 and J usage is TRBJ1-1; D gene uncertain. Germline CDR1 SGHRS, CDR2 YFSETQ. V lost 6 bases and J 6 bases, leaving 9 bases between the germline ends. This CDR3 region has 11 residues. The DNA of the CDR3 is TGCGCCAGCACAGAGGGAGCTGAAGCTTTCTTT. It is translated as CASTEGAEAFF. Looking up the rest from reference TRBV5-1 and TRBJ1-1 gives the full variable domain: KAGVTQTPRYLIKTRGQQVTLSCSPISGHRSVSWYQQTPGQGLQFLFEYFSETQRNKGNFPGRFSGRQFSNSRSEMNVSTLELGDSALYLCASTEGAEAFFGQGTRLTVV.

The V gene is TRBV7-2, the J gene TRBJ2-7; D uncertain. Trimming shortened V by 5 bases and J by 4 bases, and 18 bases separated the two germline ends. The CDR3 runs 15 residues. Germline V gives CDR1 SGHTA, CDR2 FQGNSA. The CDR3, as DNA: TGTGCCAGCAGCCCGTCGACCCGGCGGATGTACGAGCAGTACTTC. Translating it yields CASSPSTRRMYEQYF.

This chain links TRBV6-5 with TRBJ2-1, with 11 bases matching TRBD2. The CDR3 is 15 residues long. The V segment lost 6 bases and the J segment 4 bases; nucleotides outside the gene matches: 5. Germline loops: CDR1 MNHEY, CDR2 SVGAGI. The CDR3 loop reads CASRKLAGEYNEQFF. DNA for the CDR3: TGTGCCAGCAGGAAACTAGCGGGGGAGTACAATGAGCAGTTCTTC.

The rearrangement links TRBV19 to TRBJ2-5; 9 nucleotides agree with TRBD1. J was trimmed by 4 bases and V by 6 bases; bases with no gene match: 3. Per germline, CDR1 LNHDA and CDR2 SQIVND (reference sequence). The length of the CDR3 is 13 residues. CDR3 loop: CASSPGQGETQYF. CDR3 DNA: TGTGCCAGTAGCCCGGGACAGGGAGAGACCCAGTACTTC.

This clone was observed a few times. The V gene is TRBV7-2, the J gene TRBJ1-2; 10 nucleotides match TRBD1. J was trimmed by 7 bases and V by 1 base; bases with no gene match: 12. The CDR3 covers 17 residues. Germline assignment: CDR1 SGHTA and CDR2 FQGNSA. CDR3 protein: CASSLGIAGQGKGGYTF. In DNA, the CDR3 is TGTGCCAGCAGCTTAGGGATAGCGGGACAGGGGAAGGGTGGCTACACCTTC.

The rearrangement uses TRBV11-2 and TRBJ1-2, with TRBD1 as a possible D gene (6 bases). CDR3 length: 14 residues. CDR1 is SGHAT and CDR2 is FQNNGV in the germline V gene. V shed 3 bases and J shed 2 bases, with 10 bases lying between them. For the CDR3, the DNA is TGTGCCAGCAGCTTGTCAGGGGAGAACTATGGCTACACCTTC. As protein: CASSLSGENYGYTF.

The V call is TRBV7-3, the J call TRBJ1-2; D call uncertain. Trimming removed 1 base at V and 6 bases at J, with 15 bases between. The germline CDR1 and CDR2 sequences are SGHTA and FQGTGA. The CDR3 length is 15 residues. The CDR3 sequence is CASSLSLPGKDGYTF. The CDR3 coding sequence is TGTGCCAGCAGCTTAAGCTTGCCGGGAAAGGATGGCTACACCTTC.

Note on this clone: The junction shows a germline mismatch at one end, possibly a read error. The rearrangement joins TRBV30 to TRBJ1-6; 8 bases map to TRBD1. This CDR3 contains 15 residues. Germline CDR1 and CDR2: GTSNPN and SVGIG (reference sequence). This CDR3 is CAWRPRDRYNSPLNF. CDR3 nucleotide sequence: TGTGCCTGGAGACCCCGGGACAGGTATAATTCACCCCTCAACTTT.

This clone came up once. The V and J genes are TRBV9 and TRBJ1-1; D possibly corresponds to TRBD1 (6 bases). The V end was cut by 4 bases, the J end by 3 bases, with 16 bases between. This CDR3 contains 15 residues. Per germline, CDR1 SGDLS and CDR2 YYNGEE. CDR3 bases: TGTGCCAGCAGCCCATACAGGGCCCTAGACACTGAAGCTTTCTTT. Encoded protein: CASSPYRALDTEAFF.

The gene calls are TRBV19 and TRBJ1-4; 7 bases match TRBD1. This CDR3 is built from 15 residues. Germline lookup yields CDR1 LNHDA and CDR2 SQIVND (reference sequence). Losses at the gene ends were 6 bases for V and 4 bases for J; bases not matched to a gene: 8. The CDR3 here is CASRTGQKYNEKLFF. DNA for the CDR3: TGTGCCAGTAGAACGGGACAGAAGTATAATGAAAAACTGTTTTTT.

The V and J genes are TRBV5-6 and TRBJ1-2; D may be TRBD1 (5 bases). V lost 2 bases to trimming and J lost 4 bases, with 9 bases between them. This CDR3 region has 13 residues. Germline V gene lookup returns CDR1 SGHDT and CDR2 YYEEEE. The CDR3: CASSLGAFYGYTF. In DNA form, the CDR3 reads TGTGCCAGCAGCTTAGGGGCCTTCTATGGCTACACCTTC.

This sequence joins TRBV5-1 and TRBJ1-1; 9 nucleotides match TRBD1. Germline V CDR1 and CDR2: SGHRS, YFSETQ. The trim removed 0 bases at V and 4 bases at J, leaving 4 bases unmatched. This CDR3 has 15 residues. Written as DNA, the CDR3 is TGCGCCAGCAGCTTGGAGGGACAGGGTATCACTGAAGCTTTCTTT. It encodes CASSLEGQGITEAFF.

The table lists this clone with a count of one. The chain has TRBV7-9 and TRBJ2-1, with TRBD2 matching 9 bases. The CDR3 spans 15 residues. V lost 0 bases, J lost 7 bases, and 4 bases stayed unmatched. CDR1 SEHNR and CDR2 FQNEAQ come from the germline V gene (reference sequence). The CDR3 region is CASSLAGLALNEQFF. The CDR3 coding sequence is TGTGCCAGCAGCTTAGCGGGACTAGCACTGAATGAGCAGTTCTTC. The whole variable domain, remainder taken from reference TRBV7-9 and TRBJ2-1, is DTGVSQNPRHKITKRGQNVTFRCDPISEHNRLYWYRQTLGQGPEFLTYFQNEAQLEKSRLLSDRFSAERPKGSFSTLEIQRTEQGDSAMYLCASSLAGLALNEQFFGPGTRLTVL.

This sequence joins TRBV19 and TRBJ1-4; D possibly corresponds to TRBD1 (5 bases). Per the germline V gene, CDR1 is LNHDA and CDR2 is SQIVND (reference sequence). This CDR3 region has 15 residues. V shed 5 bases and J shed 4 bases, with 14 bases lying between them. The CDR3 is CASSAGTADNEKLFF. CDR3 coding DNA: TGTGCCAGTAGTGCCGGGACTGCCGATAATGAAAAACTGTTTTTT.

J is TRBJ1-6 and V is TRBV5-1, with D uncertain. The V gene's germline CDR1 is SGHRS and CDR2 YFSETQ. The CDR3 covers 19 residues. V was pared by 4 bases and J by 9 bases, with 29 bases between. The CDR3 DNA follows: TGCGCCAGCAGCCAGGTGGTCCTCGGAGGTCCTAAGGCTCCTTCACCCCTCCACTTT. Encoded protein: CASSQVVLGGPKAPSPLHF.

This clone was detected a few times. DNA for the CDR3: TGTGCCAGCAGCCCTACCTTTGGGGGGGGGACTGACGGCTACACCTTC. The encoded protein is CASSPTFGGGTDGYTF. The chain is built from TRBV7-6 and TRBJ1-2, with a possible D match to TRBD1 (5 bases). CDR1 is SGHVS, CDR2 FNYEAQ, per germline. Trimming removed 5 bases from V and 8 bases from J, with 24 bases in between. This CDR3 is 16 amino acids long.

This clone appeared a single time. CDR3 DNA: TGTGCCAGCAGCGCCCGGACAGGGGGGCCCACTGAAGCTTTCTTT. This translates into CASSARTGGPTEAFF. The V gene is TRBV9, the J gene TRBJ1-1, with 10 bases fitting TRBD1. Trimming took 3 bases from V and 4 from J; bases not matched to a gene: 6. The CDR3 spans 15 residues. Germline V gene lookup returns CDR1 SGDLS and CDR2 YYNGEE.